Listed below are T cell receptor beta chains from one sample, sequenced in a study of blood T cell repertoires in COVID-19. Here immunoSEQ multiplex PCR was the method, and the copy in TCRdb shows in-frame clones only, minus some. The data contain around 250,000 clones, more than 85% of them singletons. Sequenced input: PBMCs or T cells enriched from blood (not recorded which). These receptor sequences come from a woman aged 50 to 65 who had recovered from COVID-19. CDR3s include the opening cysteine and the closing phenylalanine or tryptophan. D genes are given only for firm matches.

15 TRBD2 TRBV3-1/TRBV3-2 CASSQNGLADNEQFF
13 - TRBV29-1 CSVEKQGLGGYTF
16 - TRBV5-1 CASSFLIGGSTDTQYF
14 TRBD1 TRBV28 CAGRTGGTDQPQHF
17 - TRBV9 CASSVEGRQALTDTQYF
12 - TRBV3-1/TRBV3-2 CASSRRGTEAFF
14 TRBD2 TRBV7-2 CASSPSGTTDTQYF
15 - TRBV29-1 CSVERGLEMNTEAFF
13 - TRBV5-1 CASSFQGFNEQFF
14 - TRBV7-2 CASSLGDSGEKLFF
17 TRBD1 TRBV3-1/TRBV3-2 CASSHQGAGQGSFGYTF
13 - TRBV12-3/TRBV12-4 CASSILLRETQYF
14 - TRBV5-1 CASSPLGVGQPQHF
15 TRBD2 TRBV30 CAWSAGTSNSNEQFF
16 TRBD1 TRBV5-1 CASSLEGTGRSEKLFF
17 TRBD2 TRBV18 CASSMILAGDTGGELFF
12 - TRBV3-1/TRBV3-2 CASSRSSYEQYF
13 - TRBV30 CAWNGDGGSPLHF
15 TRBD2 TRBV3-1/TRBV3-2 CASKVAGGCSYEQYF
14 TRBD2 TRBV28 CASSRLAGAYEQYF